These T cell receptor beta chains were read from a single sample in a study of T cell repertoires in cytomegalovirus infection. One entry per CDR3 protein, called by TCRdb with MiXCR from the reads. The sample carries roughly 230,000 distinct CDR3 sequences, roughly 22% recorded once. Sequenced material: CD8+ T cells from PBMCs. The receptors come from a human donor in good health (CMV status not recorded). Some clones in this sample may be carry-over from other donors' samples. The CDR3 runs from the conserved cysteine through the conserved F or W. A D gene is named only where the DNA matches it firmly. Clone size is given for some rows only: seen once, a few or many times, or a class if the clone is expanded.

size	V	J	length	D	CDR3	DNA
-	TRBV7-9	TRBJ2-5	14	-	CASSEAGGRETQYF	TGTGCCAGCAGCGAGGCTGGGGGGAGAGAGACCCAGTACTTC
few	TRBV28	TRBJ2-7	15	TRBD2	CASSLSGGGPYEQYF	TGTGCCAGCAGTTTGTCGGGGGGGGGGCCCTACGAGCAGTACTTC
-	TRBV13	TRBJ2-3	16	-	CASSLRRRDLTDTQYF	TGTGCCAGCAGCTTAAGGCGAAGGGATCTCACAGATACGCAGTATTTT
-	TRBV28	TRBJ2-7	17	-	CASRIDGSGGGVGEQYF	TGTGCCAGCAGGATAGACGGCTCTGGGGGGGGCGTAGGGGAGCAGTACTTC
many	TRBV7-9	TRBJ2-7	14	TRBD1	CASSLVPGGVEQYF	TGTGCCAGCAGCTTAGTCCCAGGGGGCGTCGAGCAGTACTTC
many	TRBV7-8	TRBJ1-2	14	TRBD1	CASSPATGGNGYTF	TGTGCCAGCAGCCCAGCGACAGGGGGCAATGGCTACACCTTC
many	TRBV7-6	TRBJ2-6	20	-	CASSLGGEATFFSGANVLTF	TGTGCCAGCAGCTTAGGGGGTGAGGCGACCTTCTTCTCTGGGGCCAACGTCCTGACTTTC
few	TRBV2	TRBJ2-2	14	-	CAGSGRGHTGELFF	TGTGCCGGCTCCGGGCGGGGACACACCGGGGAGCTGTTTTTT
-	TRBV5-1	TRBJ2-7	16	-	CASSLGFGDHSYEQYF	TGCGCCAGCAGCTTGGGCTTCGGGGATCACTCCTACGAGCAGTACTTC
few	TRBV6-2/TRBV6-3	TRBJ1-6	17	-	CASSYSGRQYGREDLHF	TGTGCCAGCAGTTACTCCGGCCGACAGTATGGGCGTGAGGACCTCCACTTT
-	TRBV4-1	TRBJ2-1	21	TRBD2	CASSPGVRLAGGPVSYNEQFF	TGCGCCAGCAGCCCCGGGGTTCGACTAGCGGGGGGGCCGGTCTCCTACAATGAGCAGTTCTTC
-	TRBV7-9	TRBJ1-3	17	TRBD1	CASSFTRDSRSGNTIYF	TGTGCCAGCAGCTTCACTAGGGACAGCCGCTCTGGAAACACCATATATTTT
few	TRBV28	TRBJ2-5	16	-	CASTPTPGVGGETQYF	TGTGCCAGCACCCCGACCCCAGGGGTCGGCGGGGAGACCCAGTACTTC
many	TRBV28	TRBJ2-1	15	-	CASSFVGGLYNEQFF	TGTGCCAGCAGTTTCGTCGGGGGACTGTACAATGAGCAGTTCTTC
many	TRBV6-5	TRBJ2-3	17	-	CASSYSGGLYGTDTQYF	TGTGCCAGCAGTTACTCAGGGGGGCTGTATGGCACAGATACGCAGTATTTT
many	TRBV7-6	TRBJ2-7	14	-	CASSLGWQSYEQYF	TGTGCCAGCAGCTTAGGATGGCAGAGTTACGAGCAGTACTTC
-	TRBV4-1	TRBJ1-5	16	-	CASSQDGGGGNQPQHF	TGCGCCAGCAGCCAAGATGGAGGGGGGGGTAATCAGCCCCAGCATTTT
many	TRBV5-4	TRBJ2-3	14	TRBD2	CASSWTSETDTQYF	TGTGCCAGCAGCTGGACTAGCGAAACAGATACGCAGTATTTT
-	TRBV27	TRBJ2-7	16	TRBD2	CASRPPGSGGVYEQYF	TGTGCCAGCAGACCTCCCGGTAGCGGGGGGGTCTACGAGCAGTACTTC
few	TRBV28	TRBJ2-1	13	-	CASHLEGYNEQFF	TGTGCCAGCCATTTGGAGGGCTACAATGAGCAGTTCTTC
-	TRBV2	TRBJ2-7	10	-	CASRGGEQYF	TGTGCCAGCAGGGGCGGTGAGCAGTACTTC
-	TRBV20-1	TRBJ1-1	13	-	CSARDQYGKEAFF	TGCAGTGCTAGAGACCAATATGGGAAAGAAGCTTTCTTT
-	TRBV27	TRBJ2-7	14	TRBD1	CASSFSGQGFEQYF	TGTGCCAGCAGTTTTTCAGGACAGGGGTTCGAGCAGTACTTC
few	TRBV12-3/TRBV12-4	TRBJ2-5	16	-	CASSLLSDGLQETQYF	TGTGCCAGCAGTTTACTGTCTGACGGGCTCCAAGAGACCCAGTACTTC
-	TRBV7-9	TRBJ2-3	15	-	CASSLSGAGTDTQYF	TGTGCCAGCAGCTTAAGTGGGGCTGGCACAGATACGCAGTATTTT
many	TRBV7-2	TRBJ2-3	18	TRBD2	CASSPEEGLAVGSDTQYF	TGTGCCAGCAGCCCGGAGGAAGGGCTAGCGGTGGGGTCAGATACGCAGTATTTT
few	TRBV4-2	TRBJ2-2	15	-	CASSQTGDWFGELFF	TGTGCCAGCAGCCAAACAGGGGACTGGTTCGGGGAGCTGTTTTTT
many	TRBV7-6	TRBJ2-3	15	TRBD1	CASSPGTASTDTQYF	TGTGCCAGCAGCCCCGGGACAGCCAGCACAGATACGCAGTATTTT
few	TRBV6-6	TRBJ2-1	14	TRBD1	CASSGTDTYNEQFF	TGTGCCAGCAGTGGGACAGACACTTACAATGAGCAGTTCTTC
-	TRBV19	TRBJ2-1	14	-	CASSILSTADEQFF	TGTGCCAGTAGTATTCTCTCAACTGCGGATGAGCAGTTCTTC
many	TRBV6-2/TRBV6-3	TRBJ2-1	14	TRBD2	CASKGSGENNEQFF	TGTGCCAGTAAAGGTAGCGGGGAAAACAATGAGCAGTTCTTC
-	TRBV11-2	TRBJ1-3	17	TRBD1	CASSSTSRTGAANTIYF	TGTGCCAGCAGCTCGACCAGCCGGACAGGGGCGGCAAACACCATATATTTT
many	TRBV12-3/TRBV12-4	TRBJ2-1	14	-	CASSTGSSVGEQFF	TGTGCCAGCAGTACCGGGTCTAGCGTGGGTGAGCAGTTCTTC
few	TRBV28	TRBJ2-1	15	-	CASSAPTKGYNEQFF	TGTGCCAGCAGTGCCCCCACGAAGGGCTACAATGAGCAGTTCTTC
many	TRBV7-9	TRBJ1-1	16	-	CASSSPSSQGNTEAFF	TGTGCCAGCAGCTCTCCTTCGTCACAGGGGAACACTGAAGCTTTCTTT
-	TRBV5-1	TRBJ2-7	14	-	CASSLVGRNYEQYF	TGCGCCAGCAGCTTGGTGGGACGGAATTACGAGCAGTACTTC
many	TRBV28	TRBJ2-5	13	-	CASSLLRRETQYF	TGTGCCAGCAGTTTGCTTCGGCGGGAGACCCAGTACTTC